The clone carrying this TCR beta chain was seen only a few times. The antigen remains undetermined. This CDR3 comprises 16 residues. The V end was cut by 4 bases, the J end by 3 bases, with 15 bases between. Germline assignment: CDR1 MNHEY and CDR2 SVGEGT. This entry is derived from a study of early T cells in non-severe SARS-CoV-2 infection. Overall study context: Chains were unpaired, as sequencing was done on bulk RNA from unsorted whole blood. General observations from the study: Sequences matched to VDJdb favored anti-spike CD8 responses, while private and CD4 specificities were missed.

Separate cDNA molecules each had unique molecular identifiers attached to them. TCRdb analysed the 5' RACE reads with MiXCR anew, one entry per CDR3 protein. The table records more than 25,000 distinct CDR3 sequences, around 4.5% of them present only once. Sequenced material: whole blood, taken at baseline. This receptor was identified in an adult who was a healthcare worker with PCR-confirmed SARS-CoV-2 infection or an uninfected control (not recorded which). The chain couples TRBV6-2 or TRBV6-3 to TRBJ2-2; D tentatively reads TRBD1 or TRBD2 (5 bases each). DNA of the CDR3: TGTGCCAGCAGTTTCACTAGGGGAAGGCACACCGGGGAGCTGTTTTTT. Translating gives CASSFTRGRHTGELFF.